This T cell receptor (beta chain) was identified during a study of T cells expressing NK-cell markers. Overall study: Among the eight sequenced donors, seven tested HCMV-seropositive and one tested seronegative. Study-level results: Several of the donors carried dominant NKG2C+ clonotypes that took up roughly 1.0-8% of their CD8+ T cells. Specificity for HCMV among expanded NKG2C+ T cell clones was not established.

For this clonotype: Its matching antigen is unknown.

As the method of synthesis, 5'RACE template switching with UMIs yielded TCR beta cDNA. TCRdb reprocessed the 5' RACE reads, keeping one entry per CDR3 protein, no DNA. The table lists 400,000 to 500,000 distinct CDR3 sequences. Sample: blood T cells: a sorted CD56 or NKG2C T cell subset, CD4+ or CD8+ T cells, or bulk PBMC T cells (not recorded which). The TCR sequence derives from a woman aged 18-69 years in good health.

The CDR3 reads CASSSQLNQPQHF. The J gene is TRBJ1-5, the V gene TRBV19. The CDR3 is 13 residues long. The germline gives CDR1 LNHDA, CDR2 SQIVND (reference sequence).